The T cell receptor beta chain under discussion was sequenced for a study of blood T cell repertoires in COVID-19. Study information: Nucleic acid was either cDNA or gDNA, and it came from T cells, B-cell-depleted T cells, or PBMCs.

This CDR3 has 15 residues. Trimming cost V 0 bases and J 3 bases, with 12 bases left between them. Germline CDR1 is SGHTS and CDR2 is YDEGEE. The method was immunoSEQ multiplex PCR; TCRdb's version includes in-frame clones alone and lacks a portion of them. In the table there are some 150,000 clones, roughly 90% of which are singletons. V and J are TRBV5-8 and TRBJ1-1; the D gene is possibly TRBD1 (6 bases). This sequence was found in a human donor in a cohort sampled during active COVID-19. Sequencing input: peripheral blood. DNA for the CDR3: TGTGCCAGCAGCTTGGAAGACGGACAGTACACTGAAGCTTTCTTT. It codes for CASSLEDGQYTEAFF.